The clone carrying this T cell receptor beta chain was recorded a few times. Its cognate antigen is unknown. This sample's TCRbeta library carried unique molecular identifier barcodes. Each CDR3 protein is one row after TCRdb ran MiXCR on the PCR reads. Of around 70,000 distinct CDR3 sequences listed, approximately 10% are singletons. This entry belongs to a study of T-cell reconstitution after alpha-beta-depleted transplantation in children. The germline gives CDR1 PRHDT, CDR2 FYEKMQ (reference sequence). The CDR3 is made up of 17 amino acids. V gave up 1 base and J gave up 1 base, with 16 bases separating them. Study-wide findings and caveats: One year after transplant, T-cell counts and diversity came mostly from newly produced T cells. Certain patients had high TCRbeta diversity at day 60, and it came from recipient T cells and thymic progenitors that survived. Expanded graft clones numbering several hundred reportedly gave rise to alpha-beta T cells about two months after transplant.

The TCR sequence derives from a boy younger than 18 with acute myeloid leukemia, due to receive a stem cell transplant. The genes are TRBV13 and TRBJ1-1; D is unclear. The source was PBMCs, collected before TCRalphabeta/CD19-depleted stem cell transplant. The CDR3, as DNA: TGTGCCAGCAGCTTAGATCCCCTGGCAGCTCAGAACACTGAAGCTTTCTTT. Translating it yields CASSLDPLAAQNTEAFF.